This TCR beta chain was captured by sequencing in a study of T-cell memory formation after mild COVID-19. TCRdb itself ran the 5' RACE reads through MiXCR, one entry per CDR3 protein. The sample carries 580,000 or so distinct CDR3 sequences, about 18% recorded once. Germline V CDR1 and CDR2: SGHDN, FVKESK. The CDR3 has 13 residues. The ends were cut back, 0 bases at V and 12 bases at J, with 12 bases in the middle. The table lists this clonotype with a few counts. The sequenced material came from PBMCs or a T cell subset sorted from them (not recorded which). This receptor was identified in an adult woman who had mild COVID-19 (a few samples of this study predate the infection). Cell type and time point are not known. The chain recombines TRBV14 with TRBJ2-1; D possibly matches TRBD1 or TRBD2 (6 bases each). CDR3 DNA: TGTGCCAGCAGCCAAGATCGAGGGGGGCCGCAGTTCTTC. Its protein product is CASSQDRGGPQFF.